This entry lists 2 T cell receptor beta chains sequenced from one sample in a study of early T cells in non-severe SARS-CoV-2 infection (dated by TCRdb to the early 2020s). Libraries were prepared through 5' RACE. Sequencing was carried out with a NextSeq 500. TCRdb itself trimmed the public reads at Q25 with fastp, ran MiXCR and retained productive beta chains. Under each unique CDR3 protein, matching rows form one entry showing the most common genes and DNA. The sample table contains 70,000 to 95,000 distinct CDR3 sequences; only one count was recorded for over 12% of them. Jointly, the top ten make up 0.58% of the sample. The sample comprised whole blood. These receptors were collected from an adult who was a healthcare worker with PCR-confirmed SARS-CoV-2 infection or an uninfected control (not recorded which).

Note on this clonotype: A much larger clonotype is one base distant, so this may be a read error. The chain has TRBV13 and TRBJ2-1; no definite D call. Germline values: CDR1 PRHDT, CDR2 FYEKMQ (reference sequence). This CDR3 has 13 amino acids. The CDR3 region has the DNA TGTGCCAGCAGCCCCCCCTCCTACAATGAGCAGATCTTC. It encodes CASSPPSYNEQIF.

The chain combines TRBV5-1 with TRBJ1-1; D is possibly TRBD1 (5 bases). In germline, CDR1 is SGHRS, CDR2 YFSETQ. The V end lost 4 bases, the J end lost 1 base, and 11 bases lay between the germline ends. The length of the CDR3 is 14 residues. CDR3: CASSRQLKNTEAFF. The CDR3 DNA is TGCGCCAGCAGCAGACAGCTTAAGAACACTGAAGCTTTCTTT. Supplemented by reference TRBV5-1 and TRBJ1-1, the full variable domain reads KAGVTQTPRYLIKTRGQQVTLSCSPISGHRSVSWYQQTPGQGLQFLFEYFSETQRNKGNFPGRFSGRQFSNSRSEMNVSTLELGDSALYLCASSRQLKNTEAFFGQGTRLTVV.